The 31 T cell receptor beta chains below all came from one sample that was sequenced in a study of OX40 agonist ivuxolimab in advanced cancers. Generated by immunoSEQ multiplex PCR, the TCRdb table keeps only in-frame clones and is missing some. The sample yields over 50,000 clones, around four fifths seen once. The source was CD4+ or CD8+ T cells sorted from blood, collected in a trial of the OX40 agonist ivuxolimab. The receptors shown here come from an adult with an advanced solid tumor such as melanoma, head and neck, liver or kidney cancer.

The rearrangement uses TRBV7-9 and TRBJ2-3; no clear D gene. The ends were cut back, 7 bases at V and 2 bases at J, with 10 bases in the middle. The CDR3 length is 13 residues. Looked up from germline, CDR1 is SEHNR and CDR2 is FQNEAQ (reference sequence). The CDR3 nucleotides read TGTGCCAGCACCGGCCCTAACACAGATACGCAGTATTTT. The encoded protein is CASTGPNTDTQYF.

This rearrangement joins TRBV6-1 to TRBJ2-3; perhaps TRBD2 as D (5 bases). V lost 4 bases and J 0 bases, leaving 14 bases between the germline ends. The CDR3 runs to 16 residues. Germline CDR1 MNHNS, CDR2 SASEGT. CDR3 DNA: TGTGCCAGCAGTGTAGGACTCGGTAGTAGCACAGATACGCAGTATTTT. It translates to CASSVGLGSSTDTQYF.

This chain joins TRBV18 and TRBJ1-1; D is perhaps TRBD1 (6 bases). The CDR3 contains 16 residues. The V gene lost 8 bases and the J gene lost 1 base, with 20 bases spanning the gap. Germline assignment: CDR1 KGHSH and CDR2 LQKENI. CDR3 sequence (DNA): TGTGCCAGCCTCGCGAATAGGGGGACTTCGAACACTGAAGCTTTCTTT. This encodes CASLANRGTSNTEAFF.

This clone was counted between two and nine times. The V and J genes are TRBV5-1 and TRBJ1-2; D not resolved. The CDR3 covers 16 residues. CDR1 is SGHRS and CDR2 is YFSETQ in the germline V gene. Trimming took off 0 bases at V and 2 bases at J, with 14 bases between the two ends. CDR3 sequence (DNA): TGCGCCAGCAGCTTGGATGACACCTTACCAAACTATGGCTACACCTTC. The encoded protein is CASSLDDTLPNYGYTF.

This chain joins TRBV28 and TRBJ2-7, with 8 bases lining up with TRBD2. The CDR3 covers 15 residues. CDR1 and CDR2 from the germline V gene are MDHEN and SYDVKM. V gave up 4 bases and J gave up 4 bases; unmatched junction bases: 9. Here the CDR3 DNA reads TGTGCCAGCAGTTCGCCCAGCGGGGGAAATTACGAGCAGTACTTC. Amino acids: CASSSPSGGNYEQYF.

The chain couples TRBV15 to TRBJ2-3, with 10 positions matching TRBD1. With V trimmed by 0 bases and J by 3 bases, 9 bases remained unmatched. CDR1 is LNHNV and CDR2 is YYDKDF in the germline V gene (reference sequence). The CDR3 is 18 amino acids. The CDR3 is CATSRDLSLGQGTDTQYF. CDR3 nucleotide sequence: TGTGCCACCAGCAGAGACCTTTCCTTGGGACAGGGGACAGATACGCAGTATTTT.

This sequence joins TRBV28 and TRBJ1-5; the D gene is possibly TRBD1 (6 bases). The CDR3 consists of 14 residues. Germline CDR1 is MDHEN and CDR2 is SYDVKM. Between the trimmed V and J ends, which lost 4 bases and 14 bases, there was a span of 21 bases. CDR3 sequence: CASSYINRAGEEHF. The CDR3 DNA is TGTGCCAGCAGTTACATCAACAGGGCCGGCGAGGAGCATTTT.

The V call is TRBV5-1, the J call TRBJ2-3; D is unresolved. The V gene's germline CDR1 is SGHRS and CDR2 YFSETQ. This CDR3 is 13 amino acids long. V lost 2 bases and J 5 bases, leaving 9 bases between the germline ends. The CDR3 nucleotides read TGCGCCAGCAGCTTACCCCCGTTAGATACGCAGTATTTT. Its protein is CASSLPPLDTQYF.

The chain recombines TRBV19 with TRBJ2-6; perhaps D is TRBD1 or TRBD2 (5 bases each). Between the trimmed V and J ends, which lost 8 bases and 0 bases, there was a span of 14 bases. CDR1 is LNHDA, CDR2 SQIVND, per germline (reference sequence). CDR3 length: 16 residues. Here the CDR3 DNA reads TGTGCCAGTTGGGACGGAGTCTTCTCTGGGGCCAACGTCCTGACTTTC. This sequence encodes CASWDGVFSGANVLTF.

The rearrangement uses TRBV14 and TRBJ2-3; a weak D match, TRBD2 (7 bases). The V end was cut by 4 bases, the J end by 7 bases, with 15 bases between. Germline lookup yields CDR1 SGHDN and CDR2 FVKESK. CDR3 length: 14 amino acids. The CDR3 sequence is CASSRKAGANTQYF. The CDR3 region has the DNA TGTGCCAGCAGCCGAAAGGCGGGGGCAAATACGCAGTATTTT. The whole variable domain, remainder taken from reference TRBV14 and TRBJ2-3, is EAGVTQFPSHSVIEKGQTVTLRCDPISGHDNLYWYRRVMGKEIKFLLHFVKESKQDESGMPNNRFLAERTGGTYSTLKVQPAELEDSGVYFCASSRKAGANTQYFGPGTRLTVL.

The V call is TRBV7-2, the J call TRBJ2-5; perhaps D is TRBD1 or TRBD2 (6 bases each). The CDR3 length is 13 residues. The germline V gene has CDR1 SGHTA and CDR2 FQGNSA. Trimming removed 7 bases from V and 1 base from J, with 10 bases in between. CDR3 nucleotide sequence: TGTGCCAGCACAGAGGGGGGCCAAGAGACCCAGTACTTC. Encoded protein: CASTEGGQETQYF. The whole variable domain, remainder taken from reference TRBV7-2 and TRBJ2-5, is GAGVSQSPSNKVTEKGKDVELRCDPISGHTALYWYRQSLGQGLEFLIYFQGNSAPDKSGLPSDRFSAERTGGSVSTLTIQRTQQEDSAVYLCASTEGGQETQYFGPGTRLLVL.

There are a few counts of this clone. The V and J genes are TRBV25-1 and TRBJ2-5; either TRBD1 or TRBD2 may fit D (7 bases each). V was shortened by 8 bases and J by 5 bases, with 21 bases between the two germline ends. This CDR3 has 15 amino acids. Germline CDR1 MGHDK, CDR2 SYGVNS. CDR3 DNA: TGTGCCAGCCAGAGAGGGGGCGCGGGGGAGGAGACCCAGTACTTC. It encodes CASQRGGAGEETQYF.

The CDR3 DNA reads as TGTGCCACCAGGGAGGGGCAGCCCAATCAGCCCCAGCATTTT. Protein product: CATREGQPNQPQHF. The chain has TRBV10-3 and TRBJ1-5; D possibly corresponds to TRBD1 (5 bases). The CDR3 has 14 amino acids. V lost 10 bases and J 3 bases, leaving 16 bases between the germline ends. Germline lookup yields CDR1 ENHRY and CDR2 SYGVKD.

The chain joins TRBV7-2 to TRBJ1-2; D is ambiguous. The CDR3 extends over 13 amino acids. Germline V gene lookup returns CDR1 SGHTA and CDR2 FQGNSA. V lost 3 bases to trimming and J lost 6 bases, with 11 bases between them. As DNA, the CDR3 is TGTGCCAGCAGCTTGAGCTCTGGGAATGGCTACACCTTC. It translates to CASSLSSGNGYTF.

The chain recombines TRBV20-1 with TRBJ1-2; D gene ambiguous. The V and J ends lost 6 bases and 5 bases respectively, with 10 bases between them. CDR1 DFQATT and CDR2 SNEGSKA come from the germline V gene (reference sequence). The CDR3 is 11 amino acids. CDR3 residues: CSAGLEYGYTF. The CDR3 DNA is TGCAGTGCGGGCTTGGAGTATGGCTACACCTTC.

This rearrangement joins TRBV5-1 to TRBJ1-5, with D perhaps matching TRBD1 (6 bases). In germline, CDR1 is SGHRS, CDR2 YFSETQ. V was pared by 0 bases and J by 5 bases, with 15 bases between. The CDR3 totals 16 residues. CDR3: CASSLEGGGGDQPQHF. The CDR3 DNA reads TGCGCCAGCAGCTTGGAGGGGGGAGGAGGAGATCAGCCCCAGCATTTT. Using reference TRBV5-1 and TRBJ1-5 for the parts outside the CDR3, the full variable domain is KAGVTQTPRYLIKTRGQQVTLSCSPISGHRSVSWYQQTPGQGLQFLFEYFSETQRNKGNFPGRFSGRQFSNSRSEMNVSTLELGDSALYLCASSLEGGGGDQPQHFGDGTRLSIL.

V gene TRBV6-5 combines with J gene TRBJ1-4, with TRBD1 identical over 7 bases. This CDR3 is 14 amino acids long. The germline gives CDR1 MNHEY, CDR2 SVGAGI. The V gene end was trimmed by 7 bases and the J gene end by 8 bases; junction bases not matched to a gene: 10. The CDR3 DNA is TGTGCCAGCAAAAGGGGGCCAGTTGGGGAAAAACTGTTTTTT. This encodes CASKRGPVGEKLFF.

This rearrangement joins TRBV19 to TRBJ1-5; the match to TRBD1 covers 8 bases. This CDR3 contains 16 residues. V lost 4 bases and J lost 0; bases outside the gene matches: 5. Germline CDR1 is LNHDA and CDR2 is SQIVND (reference sequence). The CDR3 coding sequence is TGTGCCAGTAGTAGGACAGGGTGGGGTAGCAATCAGCCCCAGCATTTT. The encoded protein is CASSRTGWGSNQPQHF.

The V gene is TRBV11-2, the J gene TRBJ1-5, with D possibly TRBD1 on 5 matching bases. Germline V gives CDR1 SGHAT, CDR2 FQNNGV. The CDR3 loop spans 13 amino acids. Between the trimmed V and J ends, which lost 6 bases and 7 bases, there was a span of 13 bases. The CDR3 DNA sequence: TGTGCCAGCAGTTGGGAGCAGGGCCAGCCCCAGCATTTT. This translates into CASSWEQGQPQHF.

The chain recombines TRBV4-3 with TRBJ1-6; 7 bases align to TRBD1. Trimming cost V 3 bases and J 6 bases; bases outside gene matches: 5. The CDR3 length is 15 residues. Germline loops: CDR1 LGHNA, CDR2 YSLEER. CDR3 coding DNA: TGCGCCAGCAGCCATGGAGCAGGGGGTAATTCACCCCTCCACTTT. It codes for CASSHGAGGNSPLHF.

The rearrangement links TRBV10-3 to TRBJ1-5; D may be TRBD1 (6 bases). The CDR3 runs 16 residues. Trimming stripped 3 bases from V and 6 bases from J, with 18 bases between. Per germline, CDR1 ENHRY and CDR2 SYGVKD. In DNA, the CDR3 is TGTGCCATCAGTGACCGCCGGGGGGCTAGGGGTCAGCCCCAGCATTTT. It specifies CAISDRRGARGQPQHF.

V gene TRBV9 combines with J gene TRBJ2-5, with 7 bases identical to TRBD2. This CDR3 comprises 17 residues. Germline CDR1 reads SGDLS; CDR2 reads YYNGEE. The junction had 12 bases not matched to a gene; V was cut back by 0 bases and J by 4 bases. The CDR3 region has the DNA TGTGCCAGCAGCGTAGGCGGGGGAGGCGGTTATGTAGAGACCCAGTACTTC. Translation: CASSVGGGGGYVETQYF.

V gene TRBV29-1 combines with J gene TRBJ1-4; D perhaps matches TRBD1 (6 bases). The germline CDR1 and CDR2 sequences are SQVTM and ANQGSEA. Trimming stripped 6 bases from V and 8 bases from J, with 16 bases between. This CDR3 has 13 residues. The CDR3, as DNA: TGCAGCGTGAGGGGGGCGAGTAGGGAAAAACTGTTTTTT. Its translation: CSVRGASREKLFF.

V is TRBV5-1 and J is TRBJ2-2; no reliable D call. Germline V CDR1 and CDR2: SGHRS, YFSETQ. The CDR3 length is 14 residues. V lost 2 bases to trimming and J lost 6 bases, with 11 bases between them. CDR3 loop: CASSLGEHAGELFF. CDR3 nucleotides: TGCGCCAGCAGCTTAGGCGAACACGCCGGGGAGCTGTTTTTT.

V usage is TRBV28 and J usage is TRBJ1-5; D is possibly TRBD1 (5 bases). Trimming removed 5 bases at V and 4 bases at J, with 18 bases between. The CDR3 loop spans 16 amino acids. CDR1 is MDHEN and CDR2 is SYDVKM in the germline V gene. The CDR3 sequence: CASSPPQGGGNQPQHF. The CDR3, as DNA: TGTGCCAGCAGTCCCCCGCAGGGCGGGGGTAATCAGCCCCAGCATTTT.

In DNA, the CDR3 is TGCGCCAGCAGCCAAGCCGTACAGGGGGTGGGCTATGGCTACACCTTC. Translating gives CASSQAVQGVGYGYTF. The chain uses TRBV4-1 and TRBJ1-2; 8 nucleotides line up with TRBD1. CDR3 length equals 16 residues. Germline loops: CDR1 MGHRA, CDR2 YSYEKL. V shed 1 base, J shed 4 bases, and the junction held 8 bases outside the gene matches.

This clone was detected only once. V gene TRBV27 combines with J gene TRBJ1-1; D is possibly TRBD1 (6 bases). The CDR3 spans 13 residues. CDR1 and CDR2 (germline): MNHEY, SMNVEV (reference sequence). Trimming took off 6 bases at V and 0 bases at J, with 8 bases between the two ends. DNA for the CDR3: TGTGCCAGCAGATGGACAGTGAACACTGAAGCTTTCTTT. It specifies CASRWTVNTEAFF.

The V and J genes are TRBV5-1 and TRBJ1-6; TRBD1 matches 10 bases. V was clipped by 4 bases and J by 9 bases; unmatched bases: 7. CDR1 SGHRS and CDR2 YFSETQ come from the germline V gene. This CDR3 spans 15 amino acids. The CDR3 region has the DNA TGCGCCAGCAGCCGGACAGGGGGGGAACGTTCACCCCTCCACTTT. Translation: CASSRTGGERSPLHF.

The J gene is TRBJ2-5, the V gene TRBV11-1, with 8 positions matching TRBD2. The CDR3 covers 16 residues. Trimming took 2 bases from V and 1 from J; bases not matched to a gene: 6. Looked up from germline, CDR1 is SGHAT and CDR2 is FQDESV (reference sequence). The CDR3 DNA is TGTGCCAGCAGCTTATGGGGCGGGGGGCCCCAAGAGACCCAGTACTTC. This sequence encodes CASSLWGGGPQETQYF.

This rearrangement joins TRBV6-1 to TRBJ1-5; 10 positions match TRBD1. Germline V gene data show CDR1 as MNHNS and CDR2 as SASEGT. The V gene end was trimmed by 3 bases and the J gene end by 4 bases; junction bases not matched to a gene: 9. This CDR3 contains 17 residues. The CDR3 coding sequence is TGTGCCAGCAGTGAGGTACTGACAGGGGGCGCGAATCAGCCCCAGCATTTT. This gives the protein CASSEVLTGGANQPQHF.

On this clone: This same CDR3 is encoded by further DNA sequences in the sample. V is TRBV5-1 and J is TRBJ2-7, with D possibly being TRBD1 or TRBD2 (5 bases each). Germline values: CDR1 SGHRS, CDR2 YFSETQ. This CDR3 has 16 amino acids. V was clipped by 4 bases and J by 5 bases, with 22 bases between them. In nucleotides, the CDR3 is TGCGCCAGCAGCCTGGGGACGGGTGGCCCCACCGACGAGCAGTACTTC. Amino acids: CASSLGTGGPTDEQYF.